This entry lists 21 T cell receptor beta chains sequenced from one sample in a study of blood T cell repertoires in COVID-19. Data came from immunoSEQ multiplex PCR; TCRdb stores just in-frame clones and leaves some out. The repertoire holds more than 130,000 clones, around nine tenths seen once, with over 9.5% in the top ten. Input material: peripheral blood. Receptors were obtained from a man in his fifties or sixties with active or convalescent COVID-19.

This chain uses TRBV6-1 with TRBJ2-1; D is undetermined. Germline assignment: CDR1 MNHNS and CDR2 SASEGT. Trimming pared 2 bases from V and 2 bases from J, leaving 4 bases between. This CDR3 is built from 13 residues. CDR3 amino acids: CASSEQTYNEQFF. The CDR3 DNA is TGTGCCAGCAGTGAACAGACCTACAATGAGCAGTTCTTC.

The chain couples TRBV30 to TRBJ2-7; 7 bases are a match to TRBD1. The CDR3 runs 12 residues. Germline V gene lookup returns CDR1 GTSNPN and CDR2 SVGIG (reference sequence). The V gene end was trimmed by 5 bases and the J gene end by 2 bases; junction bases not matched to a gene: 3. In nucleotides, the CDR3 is TGTGCCTGGTCGACAGGGACCTACGAGCAGTACTTC. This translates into CAWSTGTYEQYF.

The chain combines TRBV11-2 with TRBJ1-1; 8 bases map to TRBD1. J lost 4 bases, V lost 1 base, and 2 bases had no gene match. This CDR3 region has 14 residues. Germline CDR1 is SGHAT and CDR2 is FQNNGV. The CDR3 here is CASSLVTGVTEAFF. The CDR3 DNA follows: TGTGCCAGCAGCTTAGTGACAGGGGTCACTGAAGCTTTCTTT.

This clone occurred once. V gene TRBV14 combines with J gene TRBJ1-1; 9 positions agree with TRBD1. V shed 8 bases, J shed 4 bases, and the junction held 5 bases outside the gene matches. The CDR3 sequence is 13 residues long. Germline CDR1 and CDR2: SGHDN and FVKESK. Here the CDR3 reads CASSGTGSTEAFF. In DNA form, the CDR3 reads TGTGCCAGCTCTGGGACAGGGTCCACTGAAGCTTTCTTT.

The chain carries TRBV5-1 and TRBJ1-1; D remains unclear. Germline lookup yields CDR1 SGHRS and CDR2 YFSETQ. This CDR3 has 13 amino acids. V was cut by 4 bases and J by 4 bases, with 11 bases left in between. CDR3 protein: CASSRRGSTEAFF. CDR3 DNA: TGCGCCAGCAGCCGAAGAGGTAGCACTGAAGCTTTCTTT. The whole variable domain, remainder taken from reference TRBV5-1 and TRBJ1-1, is KAGVTQTPRYLIKTRGQQVTLSCSPISGHRSVSWYQQTPGQGLQFLFEYFSETQRNKGNFPGRFSGRQFSNSRSEMNVSTLELGDSALYLCASSRRGSTEAFFGQGTRLTVV.

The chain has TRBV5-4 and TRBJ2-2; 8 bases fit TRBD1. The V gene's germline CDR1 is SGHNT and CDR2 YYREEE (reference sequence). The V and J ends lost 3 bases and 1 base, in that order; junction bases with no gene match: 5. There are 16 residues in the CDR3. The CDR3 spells CASSSLDRVNTGELFF. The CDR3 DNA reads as TGTGCCAGCAGCTCTCTGGACAGGGTGAACACCGGGGAGCTGTTTTTT.

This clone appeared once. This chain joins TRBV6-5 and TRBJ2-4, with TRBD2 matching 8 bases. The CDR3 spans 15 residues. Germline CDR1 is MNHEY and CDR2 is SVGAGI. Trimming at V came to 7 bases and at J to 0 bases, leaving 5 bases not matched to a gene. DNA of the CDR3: TGTGCCAGCACCACGGGAGGGCTAGCCAAAAACATTCAGTACTTC. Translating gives CASTTGGLAKNIQYF.

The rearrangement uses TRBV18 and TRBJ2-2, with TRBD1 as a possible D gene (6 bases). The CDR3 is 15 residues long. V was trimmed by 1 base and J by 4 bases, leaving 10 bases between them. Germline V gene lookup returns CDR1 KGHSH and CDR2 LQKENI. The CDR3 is CASSPQKQGTGELFF. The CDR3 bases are TGTGCCAGCTCACCACAGAAACAGGGCACCGGGGAGCTGTTTTTT.

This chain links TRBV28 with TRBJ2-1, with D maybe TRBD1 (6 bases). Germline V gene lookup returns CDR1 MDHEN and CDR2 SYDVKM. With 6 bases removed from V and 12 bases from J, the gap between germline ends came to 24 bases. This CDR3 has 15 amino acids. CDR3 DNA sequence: TGTGCCAGCAGGGGGGCCCCCGACTCGTCCGGCGGGCAGTTCTTC. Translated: CASRGAPDSSGGQFF. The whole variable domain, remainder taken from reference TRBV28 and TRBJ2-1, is DVKVTQSSRYLVKRTGEKVFLECVQDMDHENMFWYRQDPGLGLRLIYFSYDVKMKEKGDIPEGYSVSREKKERFSLILESASTNQTSMYLCASRGAPDSSGGQFFGPGTRLTVL.

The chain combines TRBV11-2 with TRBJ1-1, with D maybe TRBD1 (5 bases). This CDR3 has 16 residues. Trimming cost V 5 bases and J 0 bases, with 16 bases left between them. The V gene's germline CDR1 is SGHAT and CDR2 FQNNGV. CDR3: CASSPNPTELNTEAFF. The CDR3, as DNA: TGTGCCAGCAGCCCCAACCCGACAGAGCTGAACACTGAAGCTTTCTTT.

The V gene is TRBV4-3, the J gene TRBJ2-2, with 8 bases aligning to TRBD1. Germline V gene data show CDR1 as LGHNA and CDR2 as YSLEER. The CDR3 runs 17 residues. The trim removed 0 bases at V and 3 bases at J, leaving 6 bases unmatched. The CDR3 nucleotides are TGCGCCAGCAGCCAAGAAACAGGGGGGACCCACACCGGGGAGCTGTTTTTT. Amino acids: CASSQETGGTHTGELFF.

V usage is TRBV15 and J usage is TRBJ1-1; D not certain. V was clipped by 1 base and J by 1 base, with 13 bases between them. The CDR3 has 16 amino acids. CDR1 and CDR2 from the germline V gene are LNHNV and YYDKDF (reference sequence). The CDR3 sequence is CATSRGREGTNTEAFF. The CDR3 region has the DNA TGTGCCACCAGCAGAGGGAGGGAAGGAACGAACACTGAAGCTTTCTTT.

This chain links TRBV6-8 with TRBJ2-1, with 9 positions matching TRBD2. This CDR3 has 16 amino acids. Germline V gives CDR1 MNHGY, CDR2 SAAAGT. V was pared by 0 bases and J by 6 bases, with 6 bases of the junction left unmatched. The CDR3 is CASSYSRLAGRNEQFF. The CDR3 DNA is TGTGCCAGCAGTTACTCTCGCCTAGCGGGGCGCAATGAGCAGTTCTTC.

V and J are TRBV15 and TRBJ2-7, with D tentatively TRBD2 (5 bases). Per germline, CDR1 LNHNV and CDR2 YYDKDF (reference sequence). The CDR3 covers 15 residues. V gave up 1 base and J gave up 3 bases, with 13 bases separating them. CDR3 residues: CATSRGGLVGYEQYF. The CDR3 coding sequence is TGTGCCACCAGCAGAGGCGGGCTAGTTGGCTACGAGCAGTACTTC. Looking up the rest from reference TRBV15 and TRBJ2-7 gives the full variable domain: DAMVIQNPRYQVTQFGKPVTLSCSQTLNHNVMYWYQQKSSQAPKLLFHYYDKDFNNEADTPDNFQSRRPNTSFCFLDIRSPGLGDTAMYLCATSRGGLVGYEQYFGPGTRLTVT.

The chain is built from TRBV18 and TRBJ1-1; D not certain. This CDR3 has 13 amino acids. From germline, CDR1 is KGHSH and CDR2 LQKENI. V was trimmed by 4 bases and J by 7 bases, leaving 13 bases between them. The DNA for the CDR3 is TGTGCCAGCTCACTCCTGCCGGGGAATGAAGCTTTCTTT. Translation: CASSLLPGNEAFF.

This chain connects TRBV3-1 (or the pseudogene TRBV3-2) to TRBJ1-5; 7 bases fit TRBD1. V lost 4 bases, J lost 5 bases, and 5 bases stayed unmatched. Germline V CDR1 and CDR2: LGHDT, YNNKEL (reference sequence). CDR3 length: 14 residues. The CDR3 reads CASSLQGTDQPQHF. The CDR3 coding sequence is TGTGCCAGCAGCCTACAGGGGACGGATCAGCCCCAGCATTTT.

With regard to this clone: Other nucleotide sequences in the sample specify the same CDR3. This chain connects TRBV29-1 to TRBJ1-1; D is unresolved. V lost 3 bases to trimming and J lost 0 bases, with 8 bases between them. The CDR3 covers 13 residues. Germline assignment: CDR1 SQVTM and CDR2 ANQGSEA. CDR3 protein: CSVERPLNTEAFF. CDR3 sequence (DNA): TGCAGCGTTGAGCGGCCATTGAACACTGAAGCTTTCTTT.

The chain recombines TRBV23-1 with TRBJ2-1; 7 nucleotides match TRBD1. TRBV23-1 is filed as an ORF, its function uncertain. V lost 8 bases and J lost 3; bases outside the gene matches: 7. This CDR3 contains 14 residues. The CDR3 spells CASETGVSYNEQFF. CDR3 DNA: TGCGCCAGCGAAACAGGGGTCAGCTACAATGAGCAGTTCTTC.

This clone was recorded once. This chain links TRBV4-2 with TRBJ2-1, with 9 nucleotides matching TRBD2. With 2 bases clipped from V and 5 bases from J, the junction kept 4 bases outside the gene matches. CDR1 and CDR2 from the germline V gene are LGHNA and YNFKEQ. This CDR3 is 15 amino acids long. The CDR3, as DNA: TGTGCCAGCAGCCAAAATAGCGGGAGCCACAATGAGCAGTTCTTC. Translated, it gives CASSQNSGSHNEQFF.

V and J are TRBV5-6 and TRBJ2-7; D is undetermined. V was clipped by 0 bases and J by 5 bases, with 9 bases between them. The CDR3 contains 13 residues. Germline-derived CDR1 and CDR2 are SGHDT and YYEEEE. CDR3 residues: CASSLAVGHEQYF. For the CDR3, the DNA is TGTGCCAGCAGCTTGGCCGTGGGCCACGAGCAGTACTTC. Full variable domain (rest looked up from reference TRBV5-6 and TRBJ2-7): DAGVTQSPTHLIKTRGQQVTLRCSPKSGHDTVSWYQQALGQGPQFIFQYYEEEERQRGNFPDRFSGHQFPNYSSELNVNALLLGDSALYLCASSLAVGHEQYFGPGTRLTVT.

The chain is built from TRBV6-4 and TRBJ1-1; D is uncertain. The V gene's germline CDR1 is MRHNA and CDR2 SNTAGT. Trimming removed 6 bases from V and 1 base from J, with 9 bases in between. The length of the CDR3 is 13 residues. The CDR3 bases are TGTGCCAGCAGAATGGGCCGGAACACTGAAGCTTTCTTT. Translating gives CASRMGRNTEAFF.